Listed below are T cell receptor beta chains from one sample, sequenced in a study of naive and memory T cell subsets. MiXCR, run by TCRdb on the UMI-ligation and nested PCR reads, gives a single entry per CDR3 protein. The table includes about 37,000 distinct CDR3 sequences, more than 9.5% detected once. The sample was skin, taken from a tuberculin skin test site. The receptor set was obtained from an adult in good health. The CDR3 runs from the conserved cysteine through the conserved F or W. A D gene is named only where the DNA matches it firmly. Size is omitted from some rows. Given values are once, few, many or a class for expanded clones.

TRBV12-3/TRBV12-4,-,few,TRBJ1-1,CASSPRQMNTEAFF,TGTGCCAGCAGCCCGCGACAGATGAACACTGAAGCTTTCTTT
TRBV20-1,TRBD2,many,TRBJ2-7,CSARGLAGLYEQYF,TGCAGTGCTAGAGGACTAGCGGGACTGTACGAGCAGTACTTC
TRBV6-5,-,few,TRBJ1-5,CASSKGGIGGNQPQHF,TGTGCCAGCAGCAAAGGGGGAATCGGTGGCAATCAGCCCCAGCATTTT
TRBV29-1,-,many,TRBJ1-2,CSVMTDYYGYTF,TGCAGCGTGATGACAGACTACTATGGCTACACCTTC
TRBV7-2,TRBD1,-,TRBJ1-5,CASSLVGTGYHSNQPQHF,TGTGCCAGCAGCTTAGTTGGGACAGGCTACCATAGCAATCAGCCCCAGCATTTT
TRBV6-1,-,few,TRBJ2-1,CASSSDGAREQFF,TGTGCCAGCAGTTCCGACGGGGCCCGTGAGCAGTTCTTC
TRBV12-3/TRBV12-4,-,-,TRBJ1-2,CASSLNGGGVYGYTF,TGTGCCAGCAGTTTAAACGGGGGCGGTGTCTATGGCTACACCTTC
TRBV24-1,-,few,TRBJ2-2,CATGRGQNTGELFF,TGTGCCACGGGACGGGGGCAGAACACCGGGGAGCTGTTTTTT
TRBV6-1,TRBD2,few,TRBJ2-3,CASSSGLAGLTDTQYF,TGTGCCAGCAGTTCCGGACTAGCGGGTCTAACAGATACGCAGTATTTT
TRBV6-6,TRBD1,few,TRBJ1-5,CASRRQGILGLSNQPQHF,TGTGCCAGCAGACGACAGGGGATTCTCGGTCTGAGCAATCAGCCCCAGCATTTT
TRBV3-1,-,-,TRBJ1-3,CASSQDRPVNTIYF,TGTGCCAGCAGCCAAGATCGCCCCGTAAACACCATATATTTT
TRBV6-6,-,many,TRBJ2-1,CASSYSFNAGTLRNEQFF,TGTGCCAGCAGTTACTCGTTCAATGCGGGGACCTTGCGCAATGAGCAGTTCTTC
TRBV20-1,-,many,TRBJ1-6,CSATRDGNSPLHF,TGCAGTGCCACCCGGGACGGCAATTCACCCCTCCACTTT
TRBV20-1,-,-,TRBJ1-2,CSAYDGNGYTF,TGCAGTGCTTATGACGGAAATGGCTACACCTTC
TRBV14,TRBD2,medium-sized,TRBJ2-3,CASSQEGLYPTDTQYF,TGTGCCAGCAGCCAAGAGGGACTATACCCCACAGATACGCAGTATTTT
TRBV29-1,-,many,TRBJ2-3,CSVEQTGMGTDTQYF,TGCAGCGTTGAGCAGACAGGTATGGGCACAGATACGCAGTATTTT
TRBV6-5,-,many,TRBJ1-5,CASRLGRASNQPQHF,TGTGCCAGCAGACTCGGGCGGGCTAGCAATCAGCCCCAGCATTTT
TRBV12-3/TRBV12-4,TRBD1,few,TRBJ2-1,CASARQGGYNEQFF,TGTGCCAGCGCCCGACAGGGTGGATACAATGAGCAGTTCTTC
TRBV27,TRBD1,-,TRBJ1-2,CAAGVWTGSFGDYGYTF,TGTGCCGCGGGGGTTTGGACAGGGTCATTTGGGGACTATGGCTACACCTTC
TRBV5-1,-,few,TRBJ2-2,CASSFVAGELFF,TGCGCCAGCAGCTTCGTCGCCGGGGAGCTGTTTTTT
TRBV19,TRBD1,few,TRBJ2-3,CASSILTGSDTQYF,TGTGCCAGTAGTATCCTGACAGGGTCAGATACGCAGTATTTT
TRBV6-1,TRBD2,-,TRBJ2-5,CAITGGGRAQETQYF,TGTGCCATTACGGGAGGCGGGAGGGCCCAAGAGACCCAGTACTTC
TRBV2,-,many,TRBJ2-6,CASSEEGAGANVLTF,TGTGCCAGCAGTGAAGAGGGCGCTGGGGCCAACGTCCTGACTTTC
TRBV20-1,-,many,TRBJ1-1,CSVPSAPALGRTEAFF,TGCAGTGTTCCATCAGCTCCGGCCCTCGGGCGCACTGAAGCTTTCTTT
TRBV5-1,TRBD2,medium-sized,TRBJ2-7,CASGTGTSTTYEQYF,TGCGCCAGCGGAACCGGGACTAGTACCACCTACGAGCAGTACTTC
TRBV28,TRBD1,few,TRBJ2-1,CAILPPGQGPYNEQFF,TGTGCCATCCTTCCACCGGGACAGGGACCCTACAATGAGCAGTTCTTC
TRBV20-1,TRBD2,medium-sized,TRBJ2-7,CSAPFTSGSYEQYF,TGCAGTGCTCCATTTACTAGCGGTAGCTACGAGCAGTACTTC
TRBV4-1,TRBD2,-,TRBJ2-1,CARRIIAGERIITYNEQFF,TGCGCAAGAAGAATTATAGCGGGAGAAAGGATAATTACCTACAATGAGCAGTTCTTC
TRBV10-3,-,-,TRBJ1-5,CAISGRGRDRPQHF,TGTGCCATCAGTGGCAGGGGTCGCGACCGGCCCCAGCATTTT
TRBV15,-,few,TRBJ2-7,CATGGGTAYEQYF,TGTGCCACCGGAGGGGGGACAGCCTACGAGCAGTACTTC
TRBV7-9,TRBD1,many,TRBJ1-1,CASSLDRGGTEAFF,TGTGCCAGCAGTCTAGACAGGGGGGGGACTGAAGCTTTCTTT
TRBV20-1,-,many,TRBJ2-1,CSASVQEQFF,TGCAGTGCTAGCGTACAGGAGCAGTTCTTC
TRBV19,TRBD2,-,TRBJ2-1,CASSIGLGLARLSYNEQFF,TGTGCCAGTAGTATCGGGCTGGGACTAGCGCGACTCTCCTACAATGAGCAGTTCTTC
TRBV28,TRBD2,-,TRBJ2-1,CASSLPRTSGRNEQFF,TGTGCCAGCAGTTTACCACGGACTAGCGGGAGGAATGAGCAGTTCTTC
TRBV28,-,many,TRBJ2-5,CASSRGSLPETQYF,TGTGCCAGCTCCAGGGGTAGTTTACCAGAGACCCAGTACTTC
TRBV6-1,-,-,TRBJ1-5,CASSDSLNQPQHF,TGTGCCAGCAGTGACAGCCTCAATCAGCCCCAGCATTTT
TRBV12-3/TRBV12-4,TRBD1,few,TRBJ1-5,CASSFGLKAGGSQPQHF,TGTGCCAGCAGTTTTGGGCTGAAGGCAGGGGGTAGCCAGCCCCAGCATTTT
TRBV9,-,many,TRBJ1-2,CASSGGASYGYTF,TGTGCCAGCAGCGGGGGGGCCTCCTATGGCTACACCTTC
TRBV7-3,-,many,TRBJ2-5,CASSYNGGLGETQYF,TGTGCCAGCAGCTACAACGGAGGACTGGGAGAGACCCAGTACTTC
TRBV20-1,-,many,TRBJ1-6,CSARDNRLSSYNSPLHF,TGCAGTGCTAGAGATAACCGCCTGAGCTCCTATAATTCACCCCTCCACTTT
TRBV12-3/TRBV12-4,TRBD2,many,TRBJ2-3,CASTPTSGGRIDTQYF,TGTGCCAGCACCCCGACTAGCGGGGGCCGGATCGATACGCAGTATTTT
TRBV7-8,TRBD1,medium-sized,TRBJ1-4,CASSLVAGQYNEKLFF,TGTGCCAGCAGCTTAGTGGCGGGACAGTATAATGAAAAACTGTTTTTT
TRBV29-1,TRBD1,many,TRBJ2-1,CSTGGLSSYNEQFF,TGCAGCACAGGGGGCCTGAGCTCCTACAATGAGCAGTTCTTC